This T cell receptor (beta chain) is drawn from a study of OX40 agonist ivuxolimab in advanced cancers. This table comes from immunoSEQ multiplex PCR, and its TCRdb copy is limited to in-frame clones, with some not included. The data show around 65,000 clones, around nine tenths seen once. This CDR3 comprises 14 residues. Between the trimmed V and J ends, which lost 8 bases and 3 bases, there was a span of 17 bases. Looked up from germline, CDR1 is MDHEN and CDR2 is SYDVKM. The J gene is TRBJ2-7, the V gene TRBV28, with D possibly being TRBD1 (5 bases). This specimen was CD4+ or CD8+ T cells sorted from blood, taken in a trial of the OX40 agonist ivuxolimab. The clonotype was recovered from an adult with an advanced solid tumor such as melanoma, head and neck, liver or kidney cancer. The DNA of the CDR3 is TGTGCCAGCGGATCCAGGGATGCCGGCTACGAGCAGTACTTC. Translated, it gives CASGSRDAGYEQYF.